These 25 T cell receptor beta chains were sequenced from one sample in a study of cytomegalovirus exposure and HLA in healthy donors. Measured with immunoSEQ multiplex PCR; TCRdb has only the in-frame clones, and not every one. The repertoire includes about 78,000 clones, 90% to 96% of them detected once, and about 1.6% sits in the top ten. The source material was PBMCs. The source of these receptors is a man aged 18 to 29 in good health and CMV-seropositive.

The rearrangement links TRBV30 to TRBJ2-3; 14 bases are a match to TRBD2. The CDR3 is 13 amino acids. Germline CDR1 is GTSNPN and CDR2 is SVGIG (reference sequence). The junction had 4 bases not matched to a gene; V was cut back by 3 bases and J by 11 bases. This CDR3 reads CAWSDGLAGGQYF. CDR3 DNA: TGTGCCTGGAGCGATGGACTAGCGGGAGGGCAGTATTTT.

The CDR3 sequence: CASSLEDRAINEQFF. The CDR3 DNA is TGCGCCAGCAGCTTGGAGGACAGAGCAATCAATGAGCAGTTCTTC. The chain is built from TRBV5-1 and TRBJ2-1; D is perhaps TRBD1 (6 bases). Germline CDR1 SGHRS, CDR2 YFSETQ. The CDR3 is 15 residues long. The V and J ends lost 0 bases and 6 bases respectively, with 13 bases between them.

The chain couples TRBV28 to TRBJ2-1; D not resolved. The length of the CDR3 is 15 residues. The germline CDR1 and CDR2 sequences are MDHEN and SYDVKM. Trimming shortened V by 5 bases and J by 0 bases, and 11 bases separated the two germline ends. The CDR3 DNA sequence: TGTGCCAGCAGTCTCATTACAACCTCCTACAATGAGCAGTTCTTC. Translation: CASSLITTSYNEQFF. The full variable domain, its missing parts supplied by reference TRBV28 and TRBJ2-1, is DVKVTQSSRYLVKRTGEKVFLECVQDMDHENMFWYRQDPGLGLRLIYFSYDVKMKEKGDIPEGYSVSREKKERFSLILESASTNQTSMYLCASSLITTSYNEQFFGPGTRLTVL.

V and J are TRBV27 and TRBJ2-2, with 11 bases lining up with TRBD2. With 4 bases clipped from V and 2 bases from J, the junction kept 6 bases outside the gene matches. Per germline, CDR1 MNHEY and CDR2 SMNVEV (reference sequence). This CDR3 spans 17 amino acids. This chain's CDR3 is CASSSTSGRPNTGELFF. In DNA form, the CDR3 reads TGTGCCAGCAGTTCAACTAGCGGGAGACCCAACACCGGGGAGCTGTTTTTT.

The chain has TRBV19 and TRBJ2-7; 7 bases match TRBD1. After removal of 10 bases from V and 2 bases from J, the junction contained 8 bases not matched to a gene. The CDR3 is 13 amino acids. Germline lookup yields CDR1 LNHDA and CDR2 SQIVND (reference sequence). Here the CDR3 DNA reads TGTGCCACCAGCCGGGACAGAGCCTACGAGCAGTACTTC. Translated: CATSRDRAYEQYF.

The rearrangement links TRBV10-1 to TRBJ1-2, with 9 bases aligning to TRBD1. The CDR3 consists of 13 residues. Germline V gene sequence: CDR1 WNHNN, CDR2 SYGVQD (reference sequence). Losses at the gene ends were 2 bases for V and 5 bases for J; bases not matched to a gene: 0. DNA of the CDR3: TGCGCCAGCAGTGAGGACAGGGGGTATGGCTACACCTTC. It yields the protein CASSEDRGYGYTF.

The chain links TRBV30 to TRBJ1-5; D not resolved. Germline CDR1 is GTSNPN and CDR2 is SVGIG (reference sequence). Trimming cost V 3 bases and J 1 base, with 7 bases left between them. This CDR3 is 13 amino acids long. The CDR3 sequence is CAWSGGSNQPQHF. CDR3 coding DNA: TGTGCCTGGAGCGGAGGAAGCAATCAGCCCCAGCATTTT.

The V gene is TRBV6-1, the J gene TRBJ2-1, with 8 bases fitting TRBD2. This CDR3 is 14 amino acids long. V lost 9 bases and J lost 8; bases outside the gene matches: 12. Germline CDR1 and CDR2: MNHNS and SASEGT. DNA of the CDR3: TGTGCCAGTCCCGGACTAGCCCGTGCCGATGAGCAGTTCTTC. It translates to CASPGLARADEQFF.

CDR3: CASSPSGGTVIETQYF. CDR3 in DNA: TGCGCCAGCAGCCCAAGTGGCGGGACCGTGATAGAGACCCAGTACTTC. The V gene is TRBV4-1, the J gene TRBJ2-5; D possibly corresponds to TRBD2 (6 bases). The V and J ends lost 4 bases and 4 bases respectively, with 19 bases between them. The CDR3 spans 16 residues. Germline values: CDR1 MGHRA, CDR2 YSYEKL.

This sequence joins TRBV9 and TRBJ2-7, with TRBD2 matching 14 bases. V shed 4 bases, J shed 4 bases, and the junction held 10 bases outside the gene matches. CDR3 length equals 17 residues. The germline CDR1 and CDR2 sequences are SGDLS and YYNGEE. This CDR3 is CASSRRRGLAGVYEQYF. CDR3 DNA: TGTGCCAGCAGCAGACGCCGGGGACTAGCGGGAGTTTACGAGCAGTACTTC.

This chain connects TRBV6-1 to TRBJ1-1, with D tentatively TRBD1 (6 bases). CDR1 and CDR2 (germline): MNHNS, SASEGT. Deletions cut 6 bases from V and 0 bases from J, with 14 bases between. There are 15 residues in the CDR3. CDR3 loop: CASRPYRDMNTEAFF. The CDR3 nucleotides read TGTGCCAGCAGGCCCTACAGGGATATGAACACTGAAGCTTTCTTT.

The V gene is TRBV4-1, the J gene TRBJ2-6; 8 bases align to TRBD1. V dropped 3 bases and J dropped 12; count of bases not matched to a gene: 13. Germline CDR1 and CDR2: MGHRA and YSYEKL. The CDR3 runs to 16 residues. The CDR3 sequence is CASSQTSGGLLGVLTF. CDR3 bases: TGCGCCAGCAGCCAGACCTCAGGGGGCCTCCTCGGCGTCCTGACTTTC.

V is TRBV9 and J is TRBJ2-1; 10 nucleotides agree with TRBD2. The CDR3 contains 16 residues. V gave up 3 bases and J gave up 4 bases; unmatched junction bases: 7. Germline CDR1 is SGDLS and CDR2 is YYNGEE. In nucleotides, the CDR3 is TGTGCCAGCAGCGGGGGGGGACTAGCGTCTTACAATGAGCAGTTCTTC. Translation: CASSGGGLASYNEQFF.

This chain connects TRBV5-6 to TRBJ1-2; D not certain. The CDR3 runs to 12 residues. V gave up 2 bases and J gave up 2 bases, with 4 bases separating them. Per germline, CDR1 SGHDT and CDR2 YYEEEE. CDR3 sequence: CASSFGNYGYTF. The CDR3 nucleotides are TGTGCCAGCAGCTTCGGGAACTATGGCTACACCTTC.

The CDR3 DNA reads as TGTGCCAGCAGCGTAGGAGGGACAGAGACCACAGATACGCAGTATTTT. Translating gives CASSVGGTETTDTQYF. The V and J genes are TRBV9 and TRBJ2-3; TRBD1 matches at 7 bases. This CDR3 contains 16 residues. V lost 0 bases to trimming and J lost 2 bases; unmatched junction nucleotides: 6. Per germline, CDR1 SGDLS and CDR2 YYNGEE.

V is TRBV4-2 and J is TRBJ1-1; 10 bases are shared with TRBD1. J gave up 3 bases and V 5 bases, and 9 bases lay outside the gene matches. Per germline, CDR1 LGHNA and CDR2 YNFKEQ. This CDR3 has 16 residues. This CDR3 reads CASSNSFGTGDTEAFF. The CDR3 region has the DNA TGTGCCAGCAGCAACTCGTTCGGGACAGGGGACACTGAAGCTTTCTTT.

This sequence joins TRBV7-9 and TRBJ1-4; 10 nucleotides agree with TRBD1. Germline-derived CDR1 and CDR2 are SEHNR and FQNEAQ (reference sequence). Losses at the gene ends were 5 bases for V and 7 bases for J; bases not matched to a gene: 4. The CDR3 length is 14 residues. The CDR3 bases are TGTGCCAGCAGCCTGGGACAGGGGATTGAAAAACTGTTTTTT. Protein product: CASSLGQGIEKLFF.

This rearrangement joins TRBV5-1 to TRBJ2-1; 8 bases fit TRBD1. The V gene's germline CDR1 is SGHRS and CDR2 YFSETQ. The CDR3 has 15 amino acids. With 5 bases clipped from V and 3 bases from J, the junction kept 7 bases outside the gene matches. In DNA, the CDR3 is TGCGCCAGCAGTAGGACAGGGACGGTCTACAATGAGCAGTTCTTC. Amino acids: CASSRTGTVYNEQFF.

The gene calls are TRBV4-2 and TRBJ2-2; 7 nucleotides line up with TRBD2. V trimming: 2 bases; J trimming: 3 bases; junction bases outside the gene matches: 3. This CDR3 is built from 15 residues. The V gene's germline CDR1 is LGHNA and CDR2 YNFKEQ. The DNA of the CDR3 is TGTGCCAGCAGCCAACTAGCGGAGGACACCGGGGAGCTGTTTTTT. It specifies CASSQLAEDTGELFF.

This chain uses TRBV18 with TRBJ1-1; 10 nucleotides agree with TRBD1. The CDR3 covers 14 residues. V lost 6 bases and J lost 3; bases outside the gene matches: 4. Germline V CDR1 and CDR2: KGHSH, LQKENI. CDR3 DNA: TGTGCCAGCTCCCGACAGGGGGCGGACACTGAAGCTTTCTTT. Translation gives CASSRQGADTEAFF.

The V gene is TRBV7-8, the J gene TRBJ1-2; 8 positions match TRBD1. This CDR3 has 15 amino acids. CDR1 SGHVS and CDR2 FQNEAQ come from the germline V gene. The trim removed 10 bases at V and 4 bases at J, leaving 14 bases unmatched. The CDR3 loop reads CATRTPTGEPYGYTF. CDR3 nucleotides: TGTGCCACCAGAACCCCGACAGGGGAGCCCTATGGCTACACCTTC.

A single count supports this clone. The chain has TRBV10-3 and TRBJ2-5; D remains unclear. Per germline, CDR1 ENHRY and CDR2 SYGVKD. CDR3 length: 14 residues. Trimming stripped 3 bases from V and 2 bases from J, with 10 bases between. The CDR3 nucleotides are TGTGCCATCAGTGAAAGTGCGACACAAGAGACCCAGTACTTC. As protein: CAISESATQETQYF.

The V gene is TRBV6-5, the J gene TRBJ2-7, with 7 bases aligning to TRBD2. V lost 2 bases and J lost 2; bases outside the gene matches: 6. This CDR3 has 15 amino acids. Germline V lookup: CDR1 MNHEY, CDR2 SVGAGI. The CDR3 is CASSYTLAVTYEQYF. As DNA, the CDR3 is TGTGCCAGCAGTTACACGCTAGCGGTTACCTACGAGCAGTACTTC.

The rearrangement uses TRBV4-1 and TRBJ2-7; tentative D call: TRBD1 (6 bases). In germline, CDR1 is MGHRA, CDR2 YSYEKL. V was pared by 3 bases and J by 5 bases, with 14 bases between. The CDR3 loop spans 14 amino acids. CDR3 DNA: TGCGCCAGCAGCCATGCCGGGACACGGGACGAGCAGTACTTC. As protein: CASSHAGTRDEQYF.

This chain connects TRBV7-9 to TRBJ2-1; TRBD2 aligns across 12 bases. V lost 5 bases, J lost 6 bases, and 5 bases stayed unmatched. Germline values: CDR1 SEHNR, CDR2 FQNEAQ (reference sequence). The CDR3 is made up of 15 amino acids. Written as DNA, the CDR3 is TGTGCCAGCAGCCCTAGCGGGAGGGCCTTCAATGAGCAGTTCTTC. This sequence encodes CASSPSGRAFNEQFF.